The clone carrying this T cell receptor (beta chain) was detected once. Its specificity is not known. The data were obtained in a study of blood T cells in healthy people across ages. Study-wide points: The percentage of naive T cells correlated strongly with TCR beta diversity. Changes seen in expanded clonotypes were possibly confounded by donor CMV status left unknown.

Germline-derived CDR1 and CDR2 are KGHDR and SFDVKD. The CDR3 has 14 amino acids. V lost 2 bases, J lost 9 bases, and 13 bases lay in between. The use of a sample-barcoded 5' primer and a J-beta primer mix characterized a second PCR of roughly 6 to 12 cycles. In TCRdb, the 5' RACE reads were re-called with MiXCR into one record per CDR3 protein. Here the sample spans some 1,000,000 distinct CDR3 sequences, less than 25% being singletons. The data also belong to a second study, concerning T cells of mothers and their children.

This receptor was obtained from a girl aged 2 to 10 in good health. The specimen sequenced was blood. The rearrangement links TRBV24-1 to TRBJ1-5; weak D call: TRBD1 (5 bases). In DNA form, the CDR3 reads TGTGCCACCAGTGATTCCCGCATGGGGACGCCCCAGCATTTT. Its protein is CATSDSRMGTPQHF.